This TCR beta chain was documented in a study of tumor-infiltrating lymphocytes in primary liver carcinoma. At the level of the study: About 3.65 to 8 million productive TCRbeta reads were obtained from the samples, with similar numbers across tissue types. Regarding the study as a whole: Researchers did not compare CD4+ and CD8+ repertoires, as samples were bulk unsorted. Tumors significantly exceeded blood in top-250-clone fraction (p = 0.039). Tumor region pairs shared more overlap than did tumor-adjacent and tumor-blood pairs.

The CDR3 is 16 residues long. Germline-derived CDR1 and CDR2 are LGHNA and YNFKEQ. With V trimmed by 5 bases and J by 4 bases, 8 bases remained unmatched. Germline DNA was extracted too, while blood RNA derived from unsorted whole blood. TCR beta cDNA was made from 500 ng total RNA with a constant-region primer. Slightly modified ARM-PCR, run as three nested multiplex PCR rounds, produced the TCR beta libraries. Investigators reported that the first two PCR rounds, at about 11 cycles each, used TRBV1-TRBV30 forward primers with a C-beta reverse primer. TCRdb reprocessed the multiplex PCR reads with MiXCR, giving one entry per CDR3 protein. The sample includes about 320,000 distinct CDR3 sequences, approximately 65% of them seen just once. Comments on this clonotype: Its antigen is still unknown.

Sequenced input: peripheral blood. This clonotype was sampled from a man between 35 and 55 years old with primary liver carcinoma and hepatitis B virus infection. The chain combines TRBV4-2 with TRBJ2-1, with 10 nucleotides matching TRBD2. Here the CDR3 reads CASSERTSGNYNEQFF. The CDR3 coding sequence is TGTGCCAGCAGCGAAAGGACTAGCGGTAATTACAATGAGCAGTTCTTC.